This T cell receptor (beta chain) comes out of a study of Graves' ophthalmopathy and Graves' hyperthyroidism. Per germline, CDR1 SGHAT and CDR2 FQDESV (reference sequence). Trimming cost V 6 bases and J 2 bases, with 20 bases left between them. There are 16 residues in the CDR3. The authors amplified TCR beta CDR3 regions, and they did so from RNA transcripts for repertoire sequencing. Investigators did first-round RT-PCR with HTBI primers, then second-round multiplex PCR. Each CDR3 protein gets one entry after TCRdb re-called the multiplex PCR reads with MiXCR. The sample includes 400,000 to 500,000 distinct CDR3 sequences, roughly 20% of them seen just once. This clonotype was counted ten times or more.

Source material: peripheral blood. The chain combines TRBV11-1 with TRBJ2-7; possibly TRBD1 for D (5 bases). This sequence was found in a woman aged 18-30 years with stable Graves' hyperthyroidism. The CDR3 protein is CASRHTSGHSPYEQYF. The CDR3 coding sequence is TGTGCCAGCAGACATACTTCCGGACACTCACCCTACGAGCAGTACTTC.